The 17 T cell receptor beta chains listed next were all sequenced from one sample in a study of T cells in Graves' hyperthyroidism and ophthalmopathy. Template material for amplifying TCR beta CDR3 regions consisted of RNA transcripts. First-round RT-PCR targeting the TCR CDR3 was performed with the HTBI primer set. TCRdb reprocessed the multiplex PCR reads via MiXCR and lists one record per CDR3 protein. This sample has about 840,000 distinct CDR3 sequences, with approximately 40% found just once. Sequences were obtained from blood. These receptors were obtained from a young man with Graves' hyperthyroidism.

Ten or more counts support this clonotype. The V and J genes are TRBV20-1 and TRBJ1-2, with no clear D. The CDR3 sequence is 11 residues long. Germline CDR1 DFQATT, CDR2 SNEGSKA (reference sequence). V was clipped by 5 bases and J by 1 base, with 5 bases between them. The CDR3 sequence is CSAYSNYGYTF. The CDR3 coding sequence is TGCAGTGCTTACAGTAACTATGGCTACACCTTC.

Many counts were recorded for this clonotype. The V and J genes are TRBV2 and TRBJ1-3, with D possibly being TRBD1 (6 bases). Trimming took off 10 bases at V and 4 bases at J, with 14 bases between the two ends. The CDR3 extends over 13 amino acids. Germline V lookup: CDR1 SNHLY, CDR2 FYNNEI. The CDR3 DNA sequence: TGTGCCACCCAAGAGGGGGGAGGAAACACCATATATTTT. This translates into CATQEGGGNTIYF.

On this clonotype: One end of the junction varies from germline; a read error may be responsible. The chain carries TRBV29-1 and TRBJ2-7; the D gene could be TRBD1 or TRBD2 (5 bases each). The germline V gene encodes CDR1 SQVTM and CDR2 ANQGSEA. The CDR3 totals 13 residues. In DNA, the CDR3 is TGCAGCGTTGATCGAGGGGAGTCCGGGGAGCTGTACTTC. Translated: CSVDRGESGELYF.

The sample holds many counts of this clonotype. V is TRBV10-3 and J is TRBJ2-7, with TRBD1 identical over 10 bases. Unmatched junction bases numbered 9, after V lost 10 bases and J lost 3 bases. The germline CDR1 and CDR2 sequences are ENHRY and SYGVKD. CDR3 size: 14 residues. CDR3 nucleotide sequence: TGTGCCACCATCGGAGACAGGGGGCTCTACGAGCAGTACTTC. It translates to CATIGDRGLYEQYF.

Note on this clonotype: This may stem from a read error, because a much larger clone lies one nucleotide away. The chain couples TRBV2 to TRBJ2-7; D gene ambiguous. Trimming removed 3 bases at V and 4 bases at J, with 7 bases between. This CDR3 comprises 12 residues. Germline lookup yields CDR1 SNHLY and CDR2 FYNNEI. The CDR3 protein is CASSDVEYEQYF. For the CDR3, the DNA is TGTGCCAGCAGTGACGTGGAGTACGAGCAGTACTTC.

The chain employs TRBV7-2 and TRBJ1-1; D unclear. Germline CDR1 is SGHTA and CDR2 is FQGNSA. This CDR3 is built from 16 residues. With 2 bases removed from V and 0 bases from J, the gap between germline ends came to 13 bases. The CDR3 loop is CASSLFRRGMNTEAFF. CDR3 nucleotide sequence: TGTGCCAGCAGCTTATTCCGACGAGGGATGAACACTGAAGCTTTCTTT.

There are many counts of this clonotype. This sequence joins TRBV29-1 and TRBJ2-6; no firm D call. Germline V gene data show CDR1 as SQVTM and CDR2 as ANQGSEA. The germline V and J ends were trimmed by 5 bases and 4 bases, with 15 bases remaining between them. This CDR3 is 15 amino acids long. As DNA, the CDR3 is TGCAGCGTTTATCTCGTCAGTTCAGGGGCCAACGTCCTGACTTTC. It codes for CSVYLVSSGANVLTF.

This clonotype has only a few counts. CDR3 coding DNA: TGTGCCAGCCGGGACAGATTAAATAGCAATCAGCCCCAGCATTTT. Translating gives CASRDRLNSNQPQHF. The V gene is TRBV6-5, the J gene TRBJ1-5; 7 positions agree with TRBD1. This CDR3 comprises 15 residues. Per the germline V gene, CDR1 is MNHEY and CDR2 is SVGAGI. Trimming cost V 8 bases and J 0 bases; bases outside gene matches: 7.

V and J are TRBV5-4 and TRBJ2-7; possibly TRBD1 or TRBD2 for D (6 bases each). V gave up 0 bases and J gave up 2 bases, with 12 bases separating them. The CDR3 is 15 amino acids. Germline CDR1 and CDR2: SGHNT and YYREEE (reference sequence). This chain's CDR3 is CASSLGRDKAYEQYF. Written as DNA, the CDR3 is TGTGCCAGCAGCTTGGGGAGGGACAAAGCCTACGAGCAGTACTTC.

The gene calls are TRBV7-2 and TRBJ1-1; TRBD1 might be the D (5 bases). This CDR3 spans 17 amino acids. The V end was cut by 1 base, the J end by 0 bases, with 15 bases between. Germline V gene data show CDR1 as SGHTA and CDR2 as FQGNSA. The CDR3 reads CASSLVGQGWVNTEAFF. The CDR3 DNA sequence: TGTGCCAGCAGCTTAGTCGGGCAGGGATGGGTGAACACTGAAGCTTTCTTT. Drawing the rest from reference TRBV7-2 and TRBJ1-1, the complete variable domain is GAGVSQSPSNKVTEKGKDVELRCDPISGHTALYWYRQSLGQGLEFLIYFQGNSAPDKSGLPSDRFSAERTGGSVSTLTIQRTQQEDSAVYLCASSLVGQGWVNTEAFFGQGTRLTVV.

This rearrangement joins TRBV12-3 or TRBV12-4 to TRBJ2-5; D gene ambiguous. There are 15 residues in the CDR3. CDR3 sequence: CASGLVHGSRETQYF. The CDR3 nucleotides read TGTGCTAGTGGTTTGGTACACGGCTCCCGGGAGACCCAGTACTTC.

The rearrangement uses TRBV11-3 and TRBJ2-7, with 10 nucleotides matching TRBD1. V was pared by 5 bases and J by 7 bases, with 11 bases of the junction left unmatched. Looked up from germline, CDR1 is SGHNT and CDR2 is YENEEA. The CDR3 totals 15 residues. CDR3 loop: CASSPGTGEKWEQYF. Here the CDR3 DNA reads TGTGCCAGCAGCCCCGGGACAGGGGAGAAATGGGAGCAGTACTTC.

The chain combines TRBV13 with TRBJ2-7; TRBD1 or TRBD2 may be the D gene (5 bases each). V dropped 5 bases and J dropped 3 bases, with 17 bases sitting between them. CDR1 and CDR2 from the germline V gene are PRHDT and FYEKMQ (reference sequence). The CDR3 consists of 15 residues. CDR3 sequence reads: CASSRRDVINYEQYF. The CDR3 region has the DNA TGTGCCAGCAGCCGTCGGGACGTAATTAACTACGAGCAGTACTTC.

The chain links TRBV12-3 or TRBV12-4 to TRBJ2-7; 9 bases fit TRBD1. The CDR3 has 15 residues. J gave up 6 bases and V 6 bases, and 12 bases lay outside the gene matches. DNA for the CDR3: TGTGCCAGCAGAACCTCGGACAGGGGAAGTGGCGAGCAGTACTTC. Its protein is CASRTSDRGSGEQYF.

The chain carries TRBV20-1 and TRBJ1-1, with a weak D call TRBD1 (6 bases). CDR1 and CDR2 (germline): DFQATT, SNEGSKA (reference sequence). V lost 3 bases and J lost 0, with 14 bases in between. CDR3 length equals 15 residues. The CDR3 DNA sequence: TGCAGTGCTAGTAAAGGACAGACAATGAACACTGAAGCTTTCTTT. Protein product: CSASKGQTMNTEAFF.

The V call is TRBV19, the J call TRBJ1-2; weak D call: TRBD1 (6 bases). V was shortened by 5 bases and J by 1 base, with 11 bases between the two germline ends. Per the germline V gene, CDR1 is LNHDA and CDR2 is SQIVND (reference sequence). CDR3 length: 14 residues. The CDR3 sequence is CASSPTGINYGYTF. The CDR3, as DNA: TGTGCCAGTAGTCCGACAGGAATTAACTATGGCTACACCTTC.

This rearrangement joins TRBV9 to TRBJ2-5, with D perhaps matching TRBD2 (6 bases). Trimming took off 2 bases at V and 4 bases at J, with 15 bases between the two ends. Germline V lookup: CDR1 SGDLS, CDR2 YYNGEE. The CDR3 totals 15 residues. The CDR3 nucleotides are TGTGCCAGCAGCGTTAGCGGCGACGGGTTAGAGACCCAGTACTTC. The encoded protein is CASSVSGDGLETQYF.